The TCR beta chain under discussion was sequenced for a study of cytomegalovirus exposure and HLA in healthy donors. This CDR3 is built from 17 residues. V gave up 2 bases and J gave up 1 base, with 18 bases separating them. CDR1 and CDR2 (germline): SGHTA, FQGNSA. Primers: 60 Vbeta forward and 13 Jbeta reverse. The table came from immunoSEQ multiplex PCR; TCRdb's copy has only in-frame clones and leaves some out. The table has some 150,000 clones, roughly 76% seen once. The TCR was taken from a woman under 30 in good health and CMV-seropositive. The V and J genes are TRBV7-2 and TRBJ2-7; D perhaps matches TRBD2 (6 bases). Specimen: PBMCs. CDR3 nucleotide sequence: TGTGCCAGCAGCTTAACCCCGTTGGGGCGGGGATCCTACGAGCAGTACTTC. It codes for CASSLTPLGRGSYEQYF.